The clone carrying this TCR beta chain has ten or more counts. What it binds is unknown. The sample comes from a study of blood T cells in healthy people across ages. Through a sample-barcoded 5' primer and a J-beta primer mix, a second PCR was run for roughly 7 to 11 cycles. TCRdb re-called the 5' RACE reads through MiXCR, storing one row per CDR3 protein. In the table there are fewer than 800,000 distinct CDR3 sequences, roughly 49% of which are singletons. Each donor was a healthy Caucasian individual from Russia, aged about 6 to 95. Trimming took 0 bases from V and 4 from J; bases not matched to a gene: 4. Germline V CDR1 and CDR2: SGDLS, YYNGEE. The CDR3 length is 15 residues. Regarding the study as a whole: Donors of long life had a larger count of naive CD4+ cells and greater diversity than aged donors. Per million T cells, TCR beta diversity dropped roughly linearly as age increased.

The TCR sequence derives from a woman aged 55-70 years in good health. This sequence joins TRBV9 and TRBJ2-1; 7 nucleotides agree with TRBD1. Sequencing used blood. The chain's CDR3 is CASSVVGQSYNEQFF. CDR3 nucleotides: TGTGCCAGCAGCGTAGTGGGACAGTCATACAATGAGCAGTTCTTC.